Listed below are T cell receptor beta chains from one sample, sequenced in a study of blood T cell dynamics during melanoma immunotherapy. The repertoire was sequenced with immunoSEQ multiplex PCR; TCRdb's copy has only in-frame clones and lacks some. There are approximately 1,100 clones in the sample; 81% occur only once, and roughly a tenth lies in the top ten. The sample here was cell-free DNA from blood, taken from a patient treated with checkpoint blockade. All receptors derive from a human donor with melanoma. Each CDR3 is given with its conserved first and last residue. The D gene is left open where the match is weak. Clone size is stated in some rows and not others, as once, few, many or a class when expanded.

CDR3 length	D gene	V gene	clone size	J gene	CDR3 DNA	CDR3 protein
13	TRBD2	TRBV6-5	.	TRBJ2-3	TGTGCCACCAGACTAGCGGGAGAGGATACGCAGTATTTT	CATRLAGEDTQYF
11	TRBD1	TRBV27	once	TRBJ1-4	TGTGCCAGCAGACAGGGGGTAAAACTGTTTTTT	CASRQGVKLFF
15	TRBD1	TRBV16	.	TRBJ1-2	TGTGCCAGCAGCCAAGAGGACAGGGGCGGCGATGGCTACACCTTC	CASSQEDRGGDGYTF
18	.	TRBV4-1	.	TRBJ1-3	TGCGCCAGCAGCCAGGGCGAGACAGCAACCTACTCTGGAAACACCATATATTTT	CASSQGETATYSGNTIYF
18	TRBD2	TRBV5-4	.	TRBJ2-3	TGTGCCAGCAGCGGGGGACTAGCGGGGGGCCGATCCACAGATACGCAGTATTTT	CASSGGLAGGRSTDTQYF
15	TRBD1	TRBV19	.	TRBJ2-2	TGTGCCAGTAGTACGACAGGGAGCAACACCGGGGAGCTGTTTTTT	CASSTTGSNTGELFF
13	.	TRBV9	once	TRBJ1-1	TGTGCCAGCAGCGACGACCAAGGCACTGAAGCTTTCTTT	CASSDDQGTEAFF
13	TRBD1	TRBV7-9	few	TRBJ2-1	TGTGCCAGCAGCGGTTGGGACAGCAGGAATAGGTTCTTC	CASSGWDSRNRFF
15	.	TRBV6-5	.	TRBJ1-5	TGTGCCAGCAGGCGTTGGGGCTTGGGTGGTCAGCCCCAGCATTTT	CASRRWGLGGQPQHF
17	TRBD2	TRBV7-3	.	TRBJ2-1	TGTGCCAGCAGCGAGCCCCTAGCGGGAGGCCCCAACAATGAGCAGTTCTTC	CASSEPLAGGPNNEQFF
12	.	TRBV2	.	TRBJ1-2	TGTGCCAGCAGTGAAGAAGGGCACGGCTACACCTTC	CASSEEGHGYTF
15	.	TRBV19	.	TRBJ2-7	TGTGCCAGTAGTATAGTCGGGGGATTCAGTTACGAGCAGTACTTC	CASSIVGGFSYEQYF
15	TRBD2	TRBV9	.	TRBJ2-4	TGTGCCAGCAGCGTAGATGGGGCGGGAGGGGGCATTCAGTACTTC	CASSVDGAGGGIQYF